This T cell receptor beta chain came from a study of CD8 T cells in Susac syndrome. Random hexamers were used to reverse transcribe the RNA input (about 0.45 to 1 ug). With immunoSEQ multiplex PCR, TCR beta CDR3 was amplified across 54 Vbeta and 13 Jbeta. Each CDR3 protein gets one entry after TCRdb re-called the immunoSEQ multiplex PCR reads with MiXCR. This sample has around 140,000 distinct CDR3 sequences; approximately 94% occur once, and the top ten carry around 0.08%. Sequencing of TCR beta covered CD8+ and CD4+ T cells obtained from blood. The control group consisted of healthy donors matched for age and sex. The CDR3 has 14 amino acids. Deletions cut 5 bases from V and 6 bases from J, with 16 bases between.

The receptor was derived from a human donor in good health. Sequencing was carried out using CD4+ T cells from PBMCs. The chain has TRBV12-3 or TRBV12-4 and TRBJ1-1; no firm D call. CDR3 sequence reads: CASSRFRGLAEAFF. The CDR3, as DNA: TGTGCCAGCAGTCGTTTTAGAGGGTTGGCTGAAGCTTTCTTT.